The 4 T cell receptor beta chains below were found in one sample sequenced in a study of blood T cell repertoires in COVID-19. The protocol was immunoSEQ multiplex PCR, while the TCRdb copy is restricted to in-frame clones and leaves out a portion. This table has about 270,000 clones, approximately 92% appearing once. What was sequenced was PBMCs or T cells enriched from blood (not recorded which). Receptors originate from a woman younger than 30 who had recovered from COVID-19.

The rearrangement links TRBV5-1 to TRBJ2-5; 7 nucleotides align to TRBD1. This CDR3 has 14 amino acids. CDR1 is SGHRS, CDR2 YFSETQ, per germline. Trimming removed 4 bases from V and 4 bases from J; junction bases left unmatched: 7. The DNA of the CDR3 is TGCGCCAGCAGCCCAGGGACAGTAGCAGAGACCCAGTACTTC. It encodes CASSPGTVAETQYF.

This clone is a singleton in its sample. The chain recombines TRBV6-5 with TRBJ1-5; TRBD1 agrees at 9 bases. Trimming took 5 bases from V and 10 from J; bases not matched to a gene: 6. The CDR3 sequence is 13 residues long. Germline loops: CDR1 MNHEY, CDR2 SVGAGI. This CDR3 is CASSRDRARPQHF. The CDR3 DNA reads as TGTGCCAGCAGTCGGGACAGGGCTCGACCCCAGCATTTT.

The V gene is TRBV19, the J gene TRBJ2-2, with 7 bases aligning to TRBD1. Per the germline V gene, CDR1 is LNHDA and CDR2 is SQIVND (reference sequence). The CDR3 sequence is 20 residues long. The junction had 17 bases not matched to a gene; V was cut back by 1 base and J by 3 bases. Written as DNA, the CDR3 is TGTGCCAGTAGTATAGTTTTTGAGACAGGGAAAGTAGAGTACACCGGGGAGCTGTTTTTT. It specifies CASSIVFETGKVEYTGELFF.

This clone is a singleton in its sample. The V gene is TRBV14, the J gene TRBJ1-2, with a weak D call TRBD1 (5 bases). The germline V and J ends were trimmed by 0 bases and 4 bases, with 6 bases remaining between them. This CDR3 comprises 13 residues. Germline V gene sequence: CDR1 SGHDN, CDR2 FVKESK. The CDR3 region is CASSQDRVYGYTF. In DNA form, the CDR3 reads TGTGCCAGCAGCCAAGACAGGGTCTATGGCTACACCTTC.